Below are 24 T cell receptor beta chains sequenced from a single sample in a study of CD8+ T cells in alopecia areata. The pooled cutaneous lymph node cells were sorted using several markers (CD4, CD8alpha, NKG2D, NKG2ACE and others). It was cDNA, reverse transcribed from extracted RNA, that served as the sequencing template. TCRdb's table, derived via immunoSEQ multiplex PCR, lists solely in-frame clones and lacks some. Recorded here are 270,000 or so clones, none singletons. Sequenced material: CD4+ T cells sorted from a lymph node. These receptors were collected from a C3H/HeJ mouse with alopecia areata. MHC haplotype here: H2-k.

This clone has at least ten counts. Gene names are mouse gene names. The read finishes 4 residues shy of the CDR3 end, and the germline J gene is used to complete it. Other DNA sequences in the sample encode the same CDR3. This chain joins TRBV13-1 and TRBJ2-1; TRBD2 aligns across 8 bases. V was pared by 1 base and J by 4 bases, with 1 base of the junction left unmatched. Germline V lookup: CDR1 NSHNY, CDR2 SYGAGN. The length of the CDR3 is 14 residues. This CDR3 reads CASSDLGGYAEQFF. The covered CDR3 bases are TGTGCCAGCAGTGATTTGGGGGGGTATGCT.

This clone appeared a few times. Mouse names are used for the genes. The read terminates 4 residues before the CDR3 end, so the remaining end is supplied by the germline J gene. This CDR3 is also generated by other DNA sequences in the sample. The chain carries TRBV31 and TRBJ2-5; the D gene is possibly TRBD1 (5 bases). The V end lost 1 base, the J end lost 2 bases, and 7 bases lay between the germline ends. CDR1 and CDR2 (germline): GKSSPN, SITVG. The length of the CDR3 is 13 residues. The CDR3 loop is CAWSRTIQDTQYF. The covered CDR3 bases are TGTGCCTGGAGTCGGACAATCCAAGAC. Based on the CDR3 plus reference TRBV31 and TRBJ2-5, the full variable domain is AQTIHQWPVAEIKAVGSPLSLGCTIKGKSSPNLYWYWQATGGTLQQLFYSITVGQVESVVQLNLSASRPKDDQFILSTEKLLLSHSGFYLCAWSRTIQDTQYFGPGTRLLVL.

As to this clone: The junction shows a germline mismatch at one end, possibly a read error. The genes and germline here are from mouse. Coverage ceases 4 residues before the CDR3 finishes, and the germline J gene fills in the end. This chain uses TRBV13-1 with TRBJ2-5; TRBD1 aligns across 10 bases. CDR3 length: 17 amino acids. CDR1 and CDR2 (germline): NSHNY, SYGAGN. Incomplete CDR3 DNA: TGTACCAGCAGTGATGCAAAGACAGGGGGCGACCAAGAC. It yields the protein CTSSDAKTGGDQD. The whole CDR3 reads CTSSDAKTGGDQDTQYF.

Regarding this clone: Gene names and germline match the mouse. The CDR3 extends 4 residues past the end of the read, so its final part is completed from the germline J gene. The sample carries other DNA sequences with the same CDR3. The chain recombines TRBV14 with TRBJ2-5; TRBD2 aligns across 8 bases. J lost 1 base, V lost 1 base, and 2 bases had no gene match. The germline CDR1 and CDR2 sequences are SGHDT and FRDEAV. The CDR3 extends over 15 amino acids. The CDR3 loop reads CASSFLGGDQDTQYF. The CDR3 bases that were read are TGTGCCAGCAGTTTCCTGGGGGGCGACCAAGAC.

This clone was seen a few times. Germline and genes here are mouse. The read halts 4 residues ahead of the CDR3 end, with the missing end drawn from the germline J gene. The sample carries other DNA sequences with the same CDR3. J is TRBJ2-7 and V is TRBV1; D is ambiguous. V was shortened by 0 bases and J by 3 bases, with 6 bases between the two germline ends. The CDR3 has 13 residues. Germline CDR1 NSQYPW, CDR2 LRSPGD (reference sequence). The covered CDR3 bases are TGCACCTGCAGTGCAGAAGACAACTAT. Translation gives CTCSAEDNY. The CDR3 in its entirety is CTCSAEDNYEQYF.

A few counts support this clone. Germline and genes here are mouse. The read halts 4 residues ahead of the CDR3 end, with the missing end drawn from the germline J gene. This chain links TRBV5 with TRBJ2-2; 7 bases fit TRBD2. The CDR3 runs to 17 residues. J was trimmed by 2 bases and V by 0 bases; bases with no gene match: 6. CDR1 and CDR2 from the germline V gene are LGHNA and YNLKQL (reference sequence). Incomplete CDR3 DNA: TGTGCCAGCAGCCAAGATAGCCCGGGGGGGAACACCGGG. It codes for CASSQDSPGGNTG. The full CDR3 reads CASSQDSPGGNTGQLYF.

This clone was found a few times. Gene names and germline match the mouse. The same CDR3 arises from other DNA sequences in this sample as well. The CDR3 protein is CASSSRDISYEQYF. CDR3 DNA, as far as it was read: TGTGCCAGCAGTTCCCGGGACATCTCCTAT. The rearrangement links TRBV19 to TRBJ2-7; TRBD1 might be the D (6 bases). The CDR3 end lies 4 residues beyond the end of the read and is filled in from the germline J gene. V dropped 4 bases and J dropped 0 bases, with 11 bases sitting between them. The CDR3 extends over 14 amino acids. In germline, CDR1 is FNHDT, CDR2 SITEND (reference sequence).

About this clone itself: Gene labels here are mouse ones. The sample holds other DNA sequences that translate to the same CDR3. CDR3 DNA, as far as it was read: TGCACCTGCAGTGGGACAGGGAACTATGCT. Its protein is CTCSGTGNYA. The CDR3 as a whole reads CTCSGTGNYAEQFF. The V gene is TRBV1, the J gene TRBJ2-1; TRBD1 aligns across 8 bases. From the germline J gene comes the end of the CDR3, since the read stops 4 residues before it. The junction had 0 bases not matched to a gene; V was cut back by 4 bases and J by 1 base. Germline CDR1 is NSQYPW and CDR2 is LRSPGD (reference sequence). CDR3 size: 14 residues.

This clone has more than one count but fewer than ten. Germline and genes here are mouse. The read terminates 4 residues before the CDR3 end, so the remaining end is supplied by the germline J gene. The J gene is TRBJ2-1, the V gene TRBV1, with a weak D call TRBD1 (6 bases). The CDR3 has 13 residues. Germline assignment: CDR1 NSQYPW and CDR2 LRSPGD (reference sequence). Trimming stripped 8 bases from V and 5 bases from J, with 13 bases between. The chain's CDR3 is CTCEQGLDAEQFF. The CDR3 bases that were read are TGCACCTGCGAGCAGGGGCTGGATGCT. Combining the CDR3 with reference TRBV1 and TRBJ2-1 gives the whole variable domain VTLLEQNPRWRLVPRGQAVNLRCILKNSQYPWMSWYQQDLQKQLQWLFTLRSPGDKEVKSLPGADYLATRVTDTELRLQVANMSQGRTLYCTCEQGLDAEQFFGPGTRLTVL.

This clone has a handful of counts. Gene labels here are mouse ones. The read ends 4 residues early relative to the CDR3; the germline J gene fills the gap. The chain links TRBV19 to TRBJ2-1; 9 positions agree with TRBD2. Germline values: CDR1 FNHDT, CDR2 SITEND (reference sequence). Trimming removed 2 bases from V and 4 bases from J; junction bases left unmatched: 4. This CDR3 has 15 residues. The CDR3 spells CASSMWGGAYAEQFF. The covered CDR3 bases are TGTGCCAGCAGTATGTGGGGGGGCGCTTATGCT.

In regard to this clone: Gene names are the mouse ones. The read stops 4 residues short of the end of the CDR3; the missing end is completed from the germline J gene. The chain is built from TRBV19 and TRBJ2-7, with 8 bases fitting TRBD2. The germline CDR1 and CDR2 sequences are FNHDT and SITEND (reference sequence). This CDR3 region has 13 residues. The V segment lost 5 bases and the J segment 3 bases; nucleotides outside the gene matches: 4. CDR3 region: CASRRTGYYEQYF. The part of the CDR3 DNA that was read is TGTGCCAGCAGACGGACTGGGTACTAT.

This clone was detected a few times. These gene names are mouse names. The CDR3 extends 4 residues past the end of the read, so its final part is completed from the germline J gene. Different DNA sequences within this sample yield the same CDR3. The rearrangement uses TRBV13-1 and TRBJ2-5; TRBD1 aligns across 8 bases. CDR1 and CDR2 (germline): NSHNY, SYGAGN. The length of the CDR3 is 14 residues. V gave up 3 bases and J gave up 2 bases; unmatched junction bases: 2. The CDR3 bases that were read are TGTGCCAGCAGTGTCGGACAGGGCCAAGAC. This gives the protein CASSVGQGQD. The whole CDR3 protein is CASSVGQGQDTQYF.

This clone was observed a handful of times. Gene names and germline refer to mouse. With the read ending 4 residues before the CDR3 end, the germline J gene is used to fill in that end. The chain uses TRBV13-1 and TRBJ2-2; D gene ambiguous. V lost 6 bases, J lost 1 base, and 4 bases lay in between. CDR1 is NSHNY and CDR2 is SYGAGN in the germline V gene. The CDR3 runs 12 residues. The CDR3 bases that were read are TGTGCCAGCAAAGGAAACACCGGG. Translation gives CASKGNTG. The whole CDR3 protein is CASKGNTGQLYF.

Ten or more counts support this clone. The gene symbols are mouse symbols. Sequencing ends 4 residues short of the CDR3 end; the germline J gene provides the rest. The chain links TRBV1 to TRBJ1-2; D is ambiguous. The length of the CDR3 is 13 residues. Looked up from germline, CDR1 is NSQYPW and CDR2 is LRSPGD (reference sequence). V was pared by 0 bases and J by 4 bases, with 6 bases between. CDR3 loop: CTCSAEGISDYTF. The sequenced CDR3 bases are TGCACCTGCAGTGCAGAGGGGATCTCC.

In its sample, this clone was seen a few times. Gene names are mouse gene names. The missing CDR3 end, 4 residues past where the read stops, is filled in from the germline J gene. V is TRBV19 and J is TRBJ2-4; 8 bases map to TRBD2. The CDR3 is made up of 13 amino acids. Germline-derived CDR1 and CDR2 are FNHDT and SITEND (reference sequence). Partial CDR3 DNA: TGTGCCAGCAGTAAGGGACTGGAAAAC. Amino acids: CASSKGLEN. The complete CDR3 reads CASSKGLENTLYF. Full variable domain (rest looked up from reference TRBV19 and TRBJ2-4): GGIITQTPKFLIGQEGQKLTLKCQQNFNHDTMYWYRQDSGKGLRLIYYSITENDLQKGDLSEGYDASREKKSSFSLTVTSAQKNEMAVFLCASSKGLENTLYFGAGTRLSVL.

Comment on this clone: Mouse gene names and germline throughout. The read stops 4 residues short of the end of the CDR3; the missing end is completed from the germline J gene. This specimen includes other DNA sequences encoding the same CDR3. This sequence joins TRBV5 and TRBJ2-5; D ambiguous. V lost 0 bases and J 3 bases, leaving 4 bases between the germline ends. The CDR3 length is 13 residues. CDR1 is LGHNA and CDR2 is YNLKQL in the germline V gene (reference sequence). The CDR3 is CASSQEGQDTQYF. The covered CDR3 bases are TGTGCCAGCAGCCAAGAGGGGCAAGAC.

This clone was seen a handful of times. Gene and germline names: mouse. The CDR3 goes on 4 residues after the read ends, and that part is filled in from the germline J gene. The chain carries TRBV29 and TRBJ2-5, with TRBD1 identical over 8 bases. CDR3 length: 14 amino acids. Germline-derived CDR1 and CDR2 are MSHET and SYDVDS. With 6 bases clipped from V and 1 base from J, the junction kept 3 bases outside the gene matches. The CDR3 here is CASRTGVDQDTQYF. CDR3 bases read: TGTGCTAGCAGGACAGGGGTAGACCAAGAC.

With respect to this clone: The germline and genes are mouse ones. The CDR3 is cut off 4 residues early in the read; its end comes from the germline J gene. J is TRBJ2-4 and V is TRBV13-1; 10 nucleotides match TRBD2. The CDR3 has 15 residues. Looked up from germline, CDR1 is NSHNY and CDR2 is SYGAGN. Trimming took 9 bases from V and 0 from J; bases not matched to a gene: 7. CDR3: CATLDWGKSQNTLYF. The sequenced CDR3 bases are TGTGCCACCCTGGACTGGGGGAAAAGTCAAAAC.

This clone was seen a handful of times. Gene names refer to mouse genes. The CDR3 DNA, read in part, is TGTGCCAGCAGTCTTGGACAGGAA. The encoded protein is CASSLGQE. The entire CDR3 protein is CASSLGQEEVFF. This chain uses TRBV13-1 with TRBJ1-1; 7 nucleotides agree with TRBD1. The read gets to within 4 residues of the CDR3 end, and the germline J gene fills in the rest. The CDR3 is made up of 12 amino acids. CDR1 is NSHNY, CDR2 SYGAGN, per germline.

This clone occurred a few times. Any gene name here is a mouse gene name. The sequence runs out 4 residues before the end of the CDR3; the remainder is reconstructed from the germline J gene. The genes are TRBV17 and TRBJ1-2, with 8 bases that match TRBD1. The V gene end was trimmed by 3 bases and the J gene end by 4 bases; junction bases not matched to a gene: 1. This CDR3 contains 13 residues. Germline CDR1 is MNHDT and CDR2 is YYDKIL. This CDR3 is CASSRGTGSDYTF. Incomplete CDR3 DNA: TGTGCTAGCAGTAGGGGGACAGGCTCC.

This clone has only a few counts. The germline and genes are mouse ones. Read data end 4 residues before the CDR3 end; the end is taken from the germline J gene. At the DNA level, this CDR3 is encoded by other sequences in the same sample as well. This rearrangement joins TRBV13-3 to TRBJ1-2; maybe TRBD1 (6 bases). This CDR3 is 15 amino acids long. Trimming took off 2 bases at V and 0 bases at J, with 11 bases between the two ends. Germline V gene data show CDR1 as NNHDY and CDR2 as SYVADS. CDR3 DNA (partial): TGTGCCAGCAGTGAGTCAGGGGCTGCAAACTCC. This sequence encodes CASSESGAANS. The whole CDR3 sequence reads CASSESGAANSDYTF.

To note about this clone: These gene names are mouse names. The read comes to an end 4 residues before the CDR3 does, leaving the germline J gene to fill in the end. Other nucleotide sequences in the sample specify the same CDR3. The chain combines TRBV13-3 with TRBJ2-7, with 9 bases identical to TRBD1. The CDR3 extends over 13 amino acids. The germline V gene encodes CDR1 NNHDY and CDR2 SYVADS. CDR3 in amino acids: CASSRDRAYEQYF. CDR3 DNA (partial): TGTGCCAGCAGTCGGGACAGGGCGTAT.

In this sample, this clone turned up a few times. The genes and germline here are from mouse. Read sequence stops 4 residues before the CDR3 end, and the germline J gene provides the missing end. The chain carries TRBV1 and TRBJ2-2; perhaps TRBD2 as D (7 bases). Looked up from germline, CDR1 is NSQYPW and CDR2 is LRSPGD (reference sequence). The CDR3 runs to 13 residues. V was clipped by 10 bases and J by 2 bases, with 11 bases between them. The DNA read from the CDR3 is TGCACCTCCCGGGGGGCGAACACCGGG. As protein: CTSRGANTG. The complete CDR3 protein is CTSRGANTGQLYF. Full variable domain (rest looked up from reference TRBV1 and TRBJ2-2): VTLLEQNPRWRLVPRGQAVNLRCILKNSQYPWMSWYQQDLQKQLQWLFTLRSPGDKEVKSLPGADYLATRVTDTELRLQVANMSQGRTLYCTSRGANTGQLYFGEGSKLTVL.

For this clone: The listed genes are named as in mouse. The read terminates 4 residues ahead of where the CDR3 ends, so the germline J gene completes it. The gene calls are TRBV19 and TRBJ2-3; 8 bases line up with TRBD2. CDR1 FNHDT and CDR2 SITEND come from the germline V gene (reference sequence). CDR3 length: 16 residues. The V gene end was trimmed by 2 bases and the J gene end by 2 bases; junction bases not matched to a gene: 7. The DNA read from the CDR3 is TGTGCCAGCAGTATTCCCTGGGGGGTTGATGCAGAA. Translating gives CASSIPWGVDAE. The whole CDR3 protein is CASSIPWGVDAETLYF.